This TCR beta chain stems from a study of blood T cell repertoires in COVID-19. Study summary: The samples span acute and convalescent COVID-19 from the United States, Italy and Spain. From T cells, B-cell-depleted T cells, or PBMCs came the material, which was cDNA or gDNA.

The authors' processing: Estimated nucleated cell counts came from reference gene primer amplification. Sequenced by immunoSEQ multiplex PCR; TCRdb stores in-frame clones only, minus some. V, J and clone size derive from that table, while D and trimming were established from the DNA sequence. The repertoire includes a few hundred thousand clones, 82% of them detected once, and 3.1% sits in the top ten. The V gene end was trimmed by 5 bases and the J gene end by 10 bases; junction bases not matched to a gene: 14. The length of the CDR3 is 16 residues. Germline V gene sequence: CDR1 SGHTA, CDR2 FQGNSA.

This rearrangement joins TRBV7-2 to TRBJ2-1; 10 bases line up with TRBD2. This clonotype originated in a young woman with acute or convalescent COVID-19. The sample was peripheral blood. DNA of the CDR3: TGTGCCAGCAGCGCGGGGGCAGCGGGAGGGGGGTTGGAGCAGTTCTTC. Protein: CASSAGAAGGGLEQFF.